This T cell receptor (beta chain) was captured in a study of CD8+CD57+ T cells in acquired aplastic anemia. The CDR3 sequence is 12 residues long. V was pared by 0 bases and J by 8 bases, with 5 bases between. Germline CDR1 and CDR2: SGHTA and FQGTGA. Before being chosen for sequencing, patients had shown CD8+CD57+ cell expansion by flow cytometry. At least ten counts were recorded for this clonotype. Genomic DNA acted as the template from which TCR beta VDJ combination and CDR3 sequence profiling were carried out. MiXCR was run by TCRdb on the reads, yielding one entry per CDR3 protein. The table records around 430,000 distinct CDR3 sequences, roughly 34% of them present only once.

This chain links TRBV7-3 with TRBJ2-1; D is unclear. This TCR was sampled from a human donor with aplastic anemia. Sequencing input: sorted CD4+, CD8+, or CD8+CD57+ T cells (not recorded which) from PBMCs. CDR3 sequence reads: CASSLTSHEQFF. The CDR3, as DNA: TGTGCCAGCAGCTTAACATCCCATGAGCAGTTCTTC. Drawing the rest from reference TRBV7-3 and TRBJ2-1, the complete variable domain is GAGVSQTPSNKVTEKGKYVELRCDPISGHTALYWYRQSLGQGPEFLIYFQGTGAADDSGLPNDRFFAVRPEGSVSTLKIQRTERGDSAVYLCASSLTSHEQFFGPGTRLTVL.